This TCR beta chain came from a study of shared clonotypes between healthy human individuals. The repertoire was sequenced with immunoSEQ multiplex PCR; TCRdb's copy has only in-frame clones and lacks some. The sample lists 950,000 to 1,100,000 clones, approximately 70% occurring once. Germline loops: CDR1 KGHSH, CDR2 LQKENI. V was shortened by 2 bases and J by 1 base, with 8 bases between the two germline ends. CDR3 length: 14 amino acids. As regards this clone: Its antigen is as yet unknown.

The split of CD4+ cells yielded CD45RA+ naive and CD45RA-negative memory subsets. Notes on the study in general: Sharing of clonotypes among donors was expected to vary with sequencing depth.

The sequence came from a man aged 18 to 29 in good health. The chain has TRBV18 and TRBJ2-5, with D perhaps TRBD1 (6 bases). Material for sequencing was memory CD4+ T cells sorted from blood. Stated subset: CD45RA-negative fraction. In nucleotides, the CDR3 is TGTGCCAGCTCACCATACAGGGCCCAAGAGACCCAGTACTTC. It is translated as CASSPYRAQETQYF.